A single sample gave rise to the 14 T cell receptor beta chains below, sequenced in a study of beta chain features in type 1 diabetes. Findings of the study overall: Type 1 diabetes patients showed a moderate but significant shortening of TCRB CDR3s in all four CD4+ subsets.

The study reverse transcribed the entire isolated RNA, so it sequenced expressed TCRB transcripts. Data came from immunoSEQ multiplex PCR; TCRdb stores just in-frame clones and leaves some out. The table has hundreds of thousands of clones, 11% to 15% seen once; the top ten hold nearly 0.04%. The antigens for these receptors are not known. The sample taken for sequencing was naive CD4+ T cells from blood. Every receptor here comes from a man between 18 and 29 years old with type 1 diabetes.

The V call is TRBV7-2, the J call TRBJ2-1; D unresolved. CDR1 and CDR2 from the germline V gene are SGHTA and FQGNSA. The V end lost 1 base, the J end lost 0 bases, and 4 bases lay between the germline ends. The CDR3 runs to 14 residues. This CDR3 reads CASSLDSSYNEQFF. In DNA, the CDR3 is TGTGCCAGCAGCTTAGACAGCTCCTACAATGAGCAGTTCTTC.

J is TRBJ2-1 and V is TRBV29-1; tentatively, D is TRBD2 (5 bases). The CDR3 runs 13 residues. Germline V gives CDR1 SQVTM, CDR2 ANQGSEA. V dropped 8 bases and J dropped 1 base, with 12 bases sitting between them. The CDR3 region has the DNA TGCAGCTGCGTTTGGAGGTCCTACAATGAGCAGTTCTTC. Protein sequence: CSCVWRSYNEQFF.

This clone was observed a few times. The genes are TRBV5-8 and TRBJ1-2; D unresolved. The CDR3 is made up of 12 amino acids. Germline V lookup: CDR1 SGHTS, CDR2 YDEGEE. V lost 4 bases and J 4 bases, leaving 8 bases between the germline ends. CDR3 DNA: TGTGCCAGCAGCCCTCGGAGCTATGGCTACACCTTC. This translates into CASSPRSYGYTF.

The rearrangement joins TRBV29-1 to TRBJ1-1, with a possible D match to TRBD1 (5 bases). The CDR3 covers 14 residues. The V gene's germline CDR1 is SQVTM and CDR2 ANQGSEA. The V gene lost 6 bases and the J gene lost 0 bases, with 14 bases spanning the gap. The CDR3 bases are TGCAGCGTCGGAGTTGGGACGATGAACACTGAAGCTTTCTTT. The encoded protein is CSVGVGTMNTEAFF.

The rearrangement uses TRBV5-1 and TRBJ1-1; maybe TRBD1 (5 bases). V was pared by 4 bases and J by 1 base, with 11 bases between. This CDR3 spans 14 amino acids. Per the germline V gene, CDR1 is SGHRS and CDR2 is YFSETQ. The CDR3 DNA sequence: TGCGCCAGCAGCGTGCCCACAGGGAACACTGAAGCTTTCTTT. Protein: CASSVPTGNTEAFF.

This clone was seen more than once but under ten times. The rearrangement joins TRBV30 to TRBJ2-3; TRBD1 agrees at 8 bases. The V gene end was trimmed by 5 bases and the J gene end by 4 bases; junction bases not matched to a gene: 11. CDR1 and CDR2 from the germline V gene are GTSNPN and SVGIG (reference sequence). The CDR3 loop spans 15 amino acids. The CDR3 DNA sequence: TGTGCCTGGGATCGACAGGGGCAAGCCGCAGATACGCAGTATTTT. Its protein is CAWDRQGQAADTQYF.

The CDR3 region is CASSPPLGAGEQYF. CDR3 DNA sequence: TGTGCCAGCTCACCCCCTCTGGGTGCCGGGGAGCAGTACTTC. The chain has TRBV18 and TRBJ2-7; no clear D. Germline-derived CDR1 and CDR2 are KGHSH and LQKENI. V shed 3 bases and J shed 7 bases, with 16 bases lying between them. CDR3 length equals 14 residues.

This clone appeared a few times. The genes are TRBV5-1 and TRBJ2-1; 7 nucleotides match TRBD2. This CDR3 contains 16 residues. Germline CDR1 and CDR2: SGHRS and YFSETQ. The ends lost 0 bases at V and 8 bases at J; junction bases unmatched: 11. The CDR3 sequence: CASSLAAGVVAYEQFF. The CDR3 DNA reads TGCGCCAGCAGCTTGGCTGCGGGAGTGGTGGCCTATGAGCAGTTCTTC.

V gene TRBV7-9 combines with J gene TRBJ2-7; no clear D gene. CDR3 size: 17 residues. Per germline, CDR1 SEHNR and CDR2 FQNEAQ (reference sequence). V lost 5 bases to trimming and J lost 4 bases, with 24 bases between them. CDR3 in DNA: TGTGCCAGCAGCCCGGACCGAGGACCCAAGGGAAGATACGAGCAGTACTTC. This gives the protein CASSPDRGPKGRYEQYF.

This clone occurred a few times. The V gene is TRBV7-9, the J gene TRBJ1-1; D remains ambiguous. The germline V gene encodes CDR1 SEHNR and CDR2 FQNEAQ (reference sequence). The germline V and J ends were trimmed by 5 bases and 5 bases, with 9 bases remaining between them. The CDR3 is 12 amino acids. The CDR3 is CASSLMGTEAFF. The CDR3 DNA sequence: TGTGCCAGCAGCCTCATGGGTACTGAAGCTTTCTTT.

This chain connects TRBV4-3 to TRBJ2-6, with unresolved D. Trimming left V 0 bases short and J 1 base short, with 7 bases between. The CDR3 runs to 16 residues. The V gene's germline CDR1 is LGHNA and CDR2 YSLEER. CDR3 protein: CASSQDLGSGANVLTF. The CDR3, as DNA: TGCGCCAGCAGCCAAGACCTAGGGTCTGGGGCCAACGTCCTGACTTTC.

This chain connects TRBV27 to TRBJ1-1, with 8 positions matching TRBD1. After removal of 4 bases from V and 10 bases from J, the junction contained 8 bases not matched to a gene. Germline V lookup: CDR1 MNHEY, CDR2 SMNVEV (reference sequence). The CDR3 length is 13 residues. CDR3 nucleotides: TGTGCCAGCAGTTCGAGGGGACAGGAGGTAGCTTTCTTT. It encodes CASSSRGQEVAFF.

Note on this clone: The same CDR3 arises from other DNA sequences in this sample as well. The rearrangement links TRBV11-2 to TRBJ2-3; no clear D. Trimming removed 2 bases at V and 6 bases at J, with 6 bases between. There are 12 residues in the CDR3. CDR1 and CDR2 (germline): SGHAT, FQNNGV. The CDR3 reads CASSLSTDTQYF. The CDR3 nucleotides are TGTGCCAGCAGCTTATCCACCGATACGCAGTATTTT. The full variable domain, its missing parts supplied by reference TRBV11-2 and TRBJ2-3, is EAGVAQSPRYKIIEKRQSVAFWCNPISGHATLYWYQQILGQGPKLLIQFQNNGVVDDSQLPKDRFSAERLKGVDSTLKIQPAKLEDSAVYLCASSLSTDTQYFGPGTRLTVL.

There are a few counts of this clone. The genes are TRBV30 and TRBJ2-1; no reliable D call. CDR3 size: 14 residues. Trimming took off 0 bases at V and 9 bases at J, with 15 bases between the two ends. Germline CDR1 is GTSNPN and CDR2 is SVGIG (reference sequence). Written as DNA, the CDR3 is TGTGCCTGGAGTGTACTCCGCGGAGTCCCTGAGCAGTTCTTC. It encodes CAWSVLRGVPEQFF.